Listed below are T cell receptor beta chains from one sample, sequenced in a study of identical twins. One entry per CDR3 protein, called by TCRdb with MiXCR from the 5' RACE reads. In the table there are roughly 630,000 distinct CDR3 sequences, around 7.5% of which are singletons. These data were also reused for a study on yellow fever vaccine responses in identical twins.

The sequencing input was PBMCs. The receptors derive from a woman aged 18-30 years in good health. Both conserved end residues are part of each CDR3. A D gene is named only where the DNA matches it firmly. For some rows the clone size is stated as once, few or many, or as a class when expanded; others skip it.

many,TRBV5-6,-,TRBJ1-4,TGTGCCAGCAGCGGGGGGCCGGCAACTAATGAAAAACTGTTTTTT,CASSGGPATNEKLFF
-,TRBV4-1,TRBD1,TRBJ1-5,TGCGCCAGCAGCCAAGAGCACAGGGGGCTTTGGAATCAGCCCCAGCATTTT,CASSQEHRGLWNQPQHF
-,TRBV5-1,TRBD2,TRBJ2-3,TGCGCCAGCACCGCCAAGCGGGGGGCCCCAGATACGCAGTATTTT,CASTAKRGAPDTQYF
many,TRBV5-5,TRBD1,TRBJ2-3,TGTGCCAGCAGCGTCGACAGGGTAACAGATACGCAGTATTTT,CASSVDRVTDTQYF
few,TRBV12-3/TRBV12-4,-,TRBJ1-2,TGTGCCAGCAGTTCTTGGGCAGGGGAGGTTGGCTACACCTTC,CASSSWAGEVGYTF
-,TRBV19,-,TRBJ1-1,TGTGCCAGCAGTACAGGGATGAACACTGAAGCTTTCTTT,CASSTGMNTEAFF
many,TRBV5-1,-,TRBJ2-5,TGCGCCAGCAGCTTGGAAGGGGGTACGGAGACCCAGTACTTC,CASSLEGGTETQYF
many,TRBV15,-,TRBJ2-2,TGTGCCACCAGCAGAGCTGGAGGTGCCGGGGAGCTGTTTTTT,CATSRAGGAGELFF
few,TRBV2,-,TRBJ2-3,TGTGCCAGCAAGGGCTCCTATAGCACAGATACGCAGTATTTT,CASKGSYSTDTQYF
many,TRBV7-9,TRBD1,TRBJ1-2,TGTGCCAGCAGCCAAATGGGACAGGGCTCTGGTGGCTACACCTTC,CASSQMGQGSGGYTF
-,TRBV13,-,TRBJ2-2,TGTGCCAGCAGCCCTTTGACAAAGAACACCGGGGAGCTGTTTTTT,CASSPLTKNTGELFF
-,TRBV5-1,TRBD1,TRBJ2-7,TGCGCCAGCAGCTTGGTGACAGGGGGCGATGAGCAGTACTTC,CASSLVTGGDEQYF
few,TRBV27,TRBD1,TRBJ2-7,TGTGCCAGCAGCAATACAGGGGGCGCCTACGAGCAGTACTTC,CASSNTGGAYEQYF
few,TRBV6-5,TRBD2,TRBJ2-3,TGTGCCAGCAGTTACTCGGGAGGGCCATCAGATACGCAGTATTTT,CASSYSGGPSDTQYF
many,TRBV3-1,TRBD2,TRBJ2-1,TGTGCCAGCAGCCAACGTGTGGGTCTAGCGGGGATTATCTACAATGAGCAGTTCTTC,CASSQRVGLAGIIYNEQFF
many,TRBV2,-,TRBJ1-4,TGTGCCAGCAGAGAGTCGGGGGGGACTAATGAAAAACTGTTTTTT,CASRESGGTNEKLFF
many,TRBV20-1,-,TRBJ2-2,TGCAGTGCTAGTAATACAGGGAACACCGGGGAGCTGTTTTTT,CSASNTGNTGELFF
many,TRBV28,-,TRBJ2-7,TGTGCCAGCAGCCCGGGACAAATTTTGGGCGAGAGCTCCTACGAGCAGTACTTC,CASSPGQILGESSYEQYF
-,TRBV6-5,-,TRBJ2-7,TGTGCCAGCAGTTACTCGCCGATGGGGGATCGGACTACCTACGAGCAGTACTTC,CASSYSPMGDRTTYEQYF
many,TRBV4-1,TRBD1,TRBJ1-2,TGCGCCAGCAGCCAAGACTGGACAGGGACCTATGGCTACACCTTC,CASSQDWTGTYGYTF
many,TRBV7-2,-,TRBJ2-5,TGTGCCAGCAGCGACCAGCGGGAGACCCAGTACTTC,CASSDQRETQYF
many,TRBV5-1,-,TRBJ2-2,TGCGCCAGCAGCACGGGTTGGGAGCTGTTTTTT,CASSTGWELFF
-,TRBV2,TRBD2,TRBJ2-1,TGTGCCTTCTGCCAAGGACTAGCGGGGACGGTCTCTTGGGAGCAGTTCTTC,CAFCQGLAGTVSWEQFF
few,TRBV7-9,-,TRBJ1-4,TGTGCCAGCAGCGGGACCCGGGGCGAAAAACTGTTTTTT,CASSGTRGEKLFF
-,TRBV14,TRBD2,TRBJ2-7,TGTGCCAGCAGCCAAGTAGGCGGGAGTCAAGAGCAGTACTTC,CASSQVGGSQEQYF
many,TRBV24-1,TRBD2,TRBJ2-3,TGTGCCACCAGTGACGCAAAAGAAGCGGGAGTCGATACGCAGTATTTT,CATSDAKEAGVDTQYF
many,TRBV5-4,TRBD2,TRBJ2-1,TGTGCCAGCAGCTTGGAACCGCGGCTAGCGGGAGATCCCCAGTCCTACAATGAGCAGTTCTTC,CASSLEPRLAGDPQSYNEQFF
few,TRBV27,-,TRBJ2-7,TGTGCCAGCACCGCCCCCGGGAGTCCCTACGAGCAGTACTTC,CASTAPGSPYEQYF
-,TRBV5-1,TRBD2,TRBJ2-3,TGCGCCAGCAGCTTGGCAGGGCGGGGAGCGGGAGTAGCGGATACGCAGTATTTT,CASSLAGRGAGVADTQYF
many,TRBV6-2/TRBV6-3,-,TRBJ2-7,TGTGCCAGCAGTTACGACCCCCTAGGGACCTACGAGCAGTACTTC,CASSYDPLGTYEQYF
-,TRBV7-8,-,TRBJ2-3,TGTGCCAGCAGCTTAGCCCTCACCGGCACAGATACGCAGTATTTT,CASSLALTGTDTQYF
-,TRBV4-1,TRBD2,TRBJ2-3,TGCGCCAGCAGCCAAGGGATTGCTAGCGGGGCGATGGATACGCAGTATTTT,CASSQGIASGAMDTQYF
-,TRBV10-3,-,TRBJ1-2,TGTGCCATTTATCCGGGAGGGTTTGATGGCTACACCTTC,CAIYPGGFDGYTF
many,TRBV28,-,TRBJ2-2,TGTGCCAGCAGTTTAGCTGACCGTGACACCGGGGAGCTGTTTTTT,CASSLADRDTGELFF
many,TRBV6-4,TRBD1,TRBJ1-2,TGTGCCAGCAGTGACTCAGTAGGACAGGGAGGTAGCTACACCTTC,CASSDSVGQGGSYTF
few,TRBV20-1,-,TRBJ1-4,TGCAGTGCTAGAGATCGTCACGGGGCTTTTGAAAAACTGTTTTTT,CSARDRHGAFEKLFF
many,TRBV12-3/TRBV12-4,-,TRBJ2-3,TGTGCCAGCAGTCGATCTGGGACGTCCGACGAGTATTTT,CASSRSGTSDEYF
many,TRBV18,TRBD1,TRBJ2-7,TGTGCCAGCTCACCACCGACACAGGGGGTCTACGAGCAGTACTTC,CASSPPTQGVYEQYF
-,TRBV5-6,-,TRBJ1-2,TGTGCCAGCAGCTTGCGGACAGAGCTAGGAACCTTC,CASSLRTELGTF
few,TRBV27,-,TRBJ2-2,TGTGCCAGCAGGGAAGAGGGCTACAACACCGGGGAGCTGTTTTTT,CASREEGYNTGELFF
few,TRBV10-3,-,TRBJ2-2,TGTGCCATCAGTGAGTCAGGAGGGGACGTCGGGGAGCTGTTTTTT,CAISESGGDVGELFF
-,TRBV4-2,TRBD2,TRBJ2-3,TGTGCCAGCAGCCAAGTAGCGGGAGTGCCTGGCACAGATACGCAGTATTTT,CASSQVAGVPGTDTQYF
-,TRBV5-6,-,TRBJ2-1,TGTGCCAGCACCGATTGGGGCTCAAGCTCCTACAATGAGCAGTTCTTC,CASTDWGSSSYNEQFF
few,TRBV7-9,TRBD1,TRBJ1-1,TGTGCCAGCAGCTTAGCGGGACAGGATGAAGCTTTCTTT,CASSLAGQDEAFF
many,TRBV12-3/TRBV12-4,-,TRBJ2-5,TGTGCCAGCAGCCAGACCCTAGGAGAGACCCAGTACTTC,CASSQTLGETQYF
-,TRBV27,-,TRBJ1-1,TGTGCCAGCAGTTTTTCGGCGAACGGGGAAGCTTTCTTT,CASSFSANGEAFF
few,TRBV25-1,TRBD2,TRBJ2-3,TGTGCCAGCAGTGAACGAGCGGGGGGCCGCACAGATACGCAGTATTTT,CASSERAGGRTDTQYF
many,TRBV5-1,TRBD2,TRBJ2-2,TGCGCCAGCAGCTTGCGGACTAGCGGGGCCGGGGAGCTGTTTTTT,CASSLRTSGAGELFF
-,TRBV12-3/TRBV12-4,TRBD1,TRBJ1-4,TGTGCCAGCAGTTTCGGGGGGACAGGGAGGGAAAAACTGTTTTTT,CASSFGGTGREKLFF
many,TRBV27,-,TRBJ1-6,TGTGCCAGCAGTTTATTCGGAGGGACCAGAGGGATTTCACCCCTCCACTTT,CASSLFGGTRGISPLHF
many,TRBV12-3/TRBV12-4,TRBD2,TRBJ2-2,TGTGCCAGCAGTGGCCTGGGGGGGGACTGGAACACCGGGGAGCTGTTTTTT,CASSGLGGDWNTGELFF
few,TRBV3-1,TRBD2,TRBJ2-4,TGTGCCAGCAGCGAATTAGCGGGGGGGAACAAAAACATTCAGTACTTC,CASSELAGGNKNIQYF
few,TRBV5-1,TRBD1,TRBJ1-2,TGCGCCAGCAGCTTTGGGCAGGGGGTTAACTATGGCTACACCTTC,CASSFGQGVNYGYTF
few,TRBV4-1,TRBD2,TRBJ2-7,TGCGCCAGCAGCCAACTGGGGCTAGCGGGAGGGCCGAGCTCCTACGAGCAGTACTTC,CASSQLGLAGGPSSYEQYF
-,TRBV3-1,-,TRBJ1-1,TGTGCCAGCAGCCAGGGTCGGTTTTCCGAAGCTTTCTTT,CASSQGRFSEAFF
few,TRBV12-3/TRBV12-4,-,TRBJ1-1,TGTGCCAGCAGCCCCCGGGGGCGAGGCACTGAAGCTTTCTTT,CASSPRGRGTEAFF
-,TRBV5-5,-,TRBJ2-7,TGTGCCAGCAGCTTGACTTTGGTGGCGGAGGGCTACGAGCAGTACTTC,CASSLTLVAEGYEQYF
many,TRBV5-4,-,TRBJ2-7,TGTGCCAGCAGCTTGGTCGGGGGACCCTACGAGCAGTACTTC,CASSLVGGPYEQYF